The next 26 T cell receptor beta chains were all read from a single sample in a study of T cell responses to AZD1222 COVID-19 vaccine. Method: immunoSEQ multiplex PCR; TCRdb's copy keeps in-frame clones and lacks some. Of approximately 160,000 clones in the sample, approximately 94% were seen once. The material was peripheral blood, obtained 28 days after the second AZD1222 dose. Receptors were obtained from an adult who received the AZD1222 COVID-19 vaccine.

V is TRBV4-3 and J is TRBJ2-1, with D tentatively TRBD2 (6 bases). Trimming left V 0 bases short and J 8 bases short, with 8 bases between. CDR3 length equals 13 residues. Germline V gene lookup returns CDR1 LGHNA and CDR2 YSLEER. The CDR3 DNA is TGCGCCAGCAGCCAAGAGGGAGGCGATGAGCAGTTCTTC. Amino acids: CASSQEGGDEQFF.

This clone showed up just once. CDR3 protein: CAWSAGTGGQKLFF. The CDR3 DNA follows: TGTGCCTGGAGCGCCGGGACAGGGGGACAAAAACTGTTTTTT. The chain carries TRBV30 and TRBJ1-4, with 11 bases that match TRBD1. This CDR3 comprises 14 residues. V trimming: 3 bases; J trimming: 9 bases; junction bases outside the gene matches: 6. Germline-derived CDR1 and CDR2 are GTSNPN and SVGIG (reference sequence).

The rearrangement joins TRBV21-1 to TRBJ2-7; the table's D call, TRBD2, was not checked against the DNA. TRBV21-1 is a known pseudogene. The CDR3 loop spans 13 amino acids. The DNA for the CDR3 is TGTGCCACCCCGGGGGAGGGCTCCTACGAGCAGTACTTC. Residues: CATPGEGSYEQYF.

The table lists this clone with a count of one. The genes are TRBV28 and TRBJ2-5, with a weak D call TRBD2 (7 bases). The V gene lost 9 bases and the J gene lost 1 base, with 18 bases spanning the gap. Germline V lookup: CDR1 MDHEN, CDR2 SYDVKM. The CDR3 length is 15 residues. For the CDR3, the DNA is TGTGCCAGTCAAGGGGGGGGCGAGAGCCAAGAGACCCAGTACTTC. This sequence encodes CASQGGGESQETQYF.

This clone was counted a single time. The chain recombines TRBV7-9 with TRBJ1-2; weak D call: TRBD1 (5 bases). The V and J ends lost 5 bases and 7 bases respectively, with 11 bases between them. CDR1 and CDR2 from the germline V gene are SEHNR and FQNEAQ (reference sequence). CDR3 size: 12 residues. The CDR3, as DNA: TGTGCCAGCAGCCCCGGGGGACGTGGCTACACCTTC. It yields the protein CASSPGGRGYTF.

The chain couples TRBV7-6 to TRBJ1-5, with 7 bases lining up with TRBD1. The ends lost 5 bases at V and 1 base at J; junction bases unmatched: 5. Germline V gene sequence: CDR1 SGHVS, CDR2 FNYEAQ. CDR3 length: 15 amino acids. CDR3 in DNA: TGTGCCAGCAGCGCAGAACAGGGGAGCAATCAGCCCCAGCATTTT. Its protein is CASSAEQGSNQPQHF.

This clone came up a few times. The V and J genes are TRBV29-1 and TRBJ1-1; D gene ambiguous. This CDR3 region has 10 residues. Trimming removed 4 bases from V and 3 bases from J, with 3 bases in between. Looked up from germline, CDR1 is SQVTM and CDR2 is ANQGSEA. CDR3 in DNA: TGCAGCGTTGTGGACACTGAAGCTTTCTTT. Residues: CSVVDTEAFF. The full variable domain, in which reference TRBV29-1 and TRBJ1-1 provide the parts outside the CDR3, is SAVISQKPSRDICQRGTSLTIQCQVDSQVTMMFWYRQQPGQSLTLIATANQGSEATYESGFVIDKFPISRPNLTFSTLTVSNMSPEDSSIYLCSVVDTEAFFGQGTRLTVV.

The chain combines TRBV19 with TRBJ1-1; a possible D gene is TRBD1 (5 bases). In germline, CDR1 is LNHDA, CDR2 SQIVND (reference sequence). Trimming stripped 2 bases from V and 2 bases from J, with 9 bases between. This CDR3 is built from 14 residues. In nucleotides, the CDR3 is TGTGCCAGTAGTATACAGGGTCTCAACACTGAAGCTTTCTTT. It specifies CASSIQGLNTEAFF.

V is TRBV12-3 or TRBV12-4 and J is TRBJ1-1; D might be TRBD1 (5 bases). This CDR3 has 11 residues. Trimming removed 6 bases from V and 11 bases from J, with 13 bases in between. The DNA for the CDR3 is TGTGCCAGCAGGCAGGGCCCTGGGGCTTTCTTT. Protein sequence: CASRQGPGAFF.

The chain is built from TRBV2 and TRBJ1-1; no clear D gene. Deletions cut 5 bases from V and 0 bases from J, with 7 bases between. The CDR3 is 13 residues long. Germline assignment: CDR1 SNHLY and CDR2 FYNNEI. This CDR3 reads CASSNSLNTEAFF. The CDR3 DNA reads TGTGCCAGCAGTAACAGCTTGAACACTGAAGCTTTCTTT.

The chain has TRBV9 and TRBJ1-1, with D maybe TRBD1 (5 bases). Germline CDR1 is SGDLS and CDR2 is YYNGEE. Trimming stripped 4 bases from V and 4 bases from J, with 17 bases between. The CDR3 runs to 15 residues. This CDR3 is CASSPPVGGGTEAFF. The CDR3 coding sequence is TGTGCCAGCAGCCCCCCTGTGGGCGGGGGCACTGAAGCTTTCTTT.

This chain's CDR3 is CASSRVTGPNTEAFF. CDR3 coding DNA: TGTGCCAGCAGTCGAGTTACAGGGCCCAACACTGAAGCTTTCTTT. The chain combines TRBV6-2 or TRBV6-3 with TRBJ1-1; tentatively, D is TRBD1 (6 bases). The V end was cut by 5 bases, the J end by 2 bases, with 15 bases between. The CDR3 extends over 15 amino acids. CDR1 and CDR2 (germline): MNHEY, SVGEGT.

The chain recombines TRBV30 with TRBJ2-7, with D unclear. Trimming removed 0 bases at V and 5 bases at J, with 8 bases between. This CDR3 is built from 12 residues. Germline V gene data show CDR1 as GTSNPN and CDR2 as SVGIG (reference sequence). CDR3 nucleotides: TGTGCCTGGAGTGTAGCCACCCACGAGCAGTACTTC. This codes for CAWSVATHEQYF.

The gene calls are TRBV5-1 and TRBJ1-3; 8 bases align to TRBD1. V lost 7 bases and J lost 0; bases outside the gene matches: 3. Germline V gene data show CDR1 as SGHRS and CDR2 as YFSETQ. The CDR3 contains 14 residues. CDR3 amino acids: CASSTGASGNTIYF. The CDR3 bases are TGCGCCAGCTCGACAGGGGCCTCTGGAAACACCATATATTTT.

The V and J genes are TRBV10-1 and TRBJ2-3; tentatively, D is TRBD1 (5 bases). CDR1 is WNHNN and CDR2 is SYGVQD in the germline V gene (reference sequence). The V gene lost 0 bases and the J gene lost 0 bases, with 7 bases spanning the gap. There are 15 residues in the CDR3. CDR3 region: CASSESGASTDTQYF. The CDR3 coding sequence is TGCGCCAGCAGTGAGTCAGGGGCAAGCACAGATACGCAGTATTTT.

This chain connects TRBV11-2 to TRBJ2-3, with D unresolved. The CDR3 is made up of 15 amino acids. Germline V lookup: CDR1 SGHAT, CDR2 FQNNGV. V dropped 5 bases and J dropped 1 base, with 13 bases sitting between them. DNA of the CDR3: TGTGCCAGCAGCCTCGCCGTTGGGGGCACAGATACGCAGTATTTT. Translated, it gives CASSLAVGGTDTQYF.

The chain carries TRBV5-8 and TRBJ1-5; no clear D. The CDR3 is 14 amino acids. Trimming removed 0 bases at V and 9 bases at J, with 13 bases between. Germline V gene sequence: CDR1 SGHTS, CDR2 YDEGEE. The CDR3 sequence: CASSLGRSGVPQHF. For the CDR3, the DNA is TGTGCCAGCAGCTTGGGGCGGAGTGGGGTGCCCCAGCATTTT.

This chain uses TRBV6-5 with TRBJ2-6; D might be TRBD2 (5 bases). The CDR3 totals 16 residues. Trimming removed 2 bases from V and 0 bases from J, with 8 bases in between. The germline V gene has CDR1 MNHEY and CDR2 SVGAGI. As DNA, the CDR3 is TGTGCCAGCAGTTACGGTGGGAGCTCTGGGGCCAACGTCCTGACTTTC. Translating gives CASSYGGSSGANVLTF.

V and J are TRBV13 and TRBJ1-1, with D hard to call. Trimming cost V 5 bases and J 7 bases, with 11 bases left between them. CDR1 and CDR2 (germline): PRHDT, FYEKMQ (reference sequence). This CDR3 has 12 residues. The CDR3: CASSALSDEAFF. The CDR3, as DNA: TGTGCCAGCAGCGCCCTTTCCGATGAAGCTTTCTTT. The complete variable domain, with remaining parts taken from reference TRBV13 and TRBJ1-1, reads AAGVIQSPRHLIKEKRETATLKCYPIPRHDTVYWYQQGPGQDPQFLISFYEKMQSDKGSIPDRFSAQQFSDYHSELNMSSLELGDSALYFCASSALSDEAFFGQGTRLTVV.

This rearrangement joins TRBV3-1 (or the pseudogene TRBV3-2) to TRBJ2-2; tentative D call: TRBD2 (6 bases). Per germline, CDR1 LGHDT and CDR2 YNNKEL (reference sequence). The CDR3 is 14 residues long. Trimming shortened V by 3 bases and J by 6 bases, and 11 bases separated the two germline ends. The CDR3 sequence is CASSHGTPPGELFF. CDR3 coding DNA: TGTGCCAGCAGCCACGGGACTCCGCCCGGGGAGCTGTTTTTT.

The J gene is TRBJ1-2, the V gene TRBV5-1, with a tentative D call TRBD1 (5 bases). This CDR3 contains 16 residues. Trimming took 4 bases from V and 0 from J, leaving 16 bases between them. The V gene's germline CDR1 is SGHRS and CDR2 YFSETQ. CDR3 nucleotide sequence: TGCGCCAGCAGCCGATTAACAGGTTCCGCTAACTATGGCTACACCTTC. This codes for CASSRLTGSANYGYTF.

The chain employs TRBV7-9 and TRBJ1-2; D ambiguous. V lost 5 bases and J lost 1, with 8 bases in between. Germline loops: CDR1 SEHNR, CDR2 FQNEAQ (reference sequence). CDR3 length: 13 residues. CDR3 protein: CASSPPDNYGYTF. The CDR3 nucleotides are TGTGCCAGCAGCCCCCCCGATAACTATGGCTACACCTTC.

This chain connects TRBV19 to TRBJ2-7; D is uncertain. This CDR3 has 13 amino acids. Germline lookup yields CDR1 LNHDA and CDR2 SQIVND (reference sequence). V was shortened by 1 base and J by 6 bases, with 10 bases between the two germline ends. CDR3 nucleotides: TGTGCCAGTAGTATAGCTGGTAGAAGCGAGCAGTACTTC. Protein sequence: CASSIAGRSEQYF. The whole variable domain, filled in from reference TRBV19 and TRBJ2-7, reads DGGITQSPKYLFRKEGQNVTLSCEQNLNHDAMYWYRQDPGQGLRLIYYSQIVNDFQKGDIAEGYSVSREKKESFPLTVTSAQKNPTAFYLCASSIAGRSEQYFGPGTRLTVT.

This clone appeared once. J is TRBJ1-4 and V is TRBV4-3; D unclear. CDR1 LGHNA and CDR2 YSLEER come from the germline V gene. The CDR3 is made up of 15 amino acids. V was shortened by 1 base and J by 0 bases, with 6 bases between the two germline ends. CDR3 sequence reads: CASSQGAATNEKLFF. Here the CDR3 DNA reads TGCGCCAGCAGCCAAGGGGCAGCAACTAATGAAAAACTGTTTTTT.

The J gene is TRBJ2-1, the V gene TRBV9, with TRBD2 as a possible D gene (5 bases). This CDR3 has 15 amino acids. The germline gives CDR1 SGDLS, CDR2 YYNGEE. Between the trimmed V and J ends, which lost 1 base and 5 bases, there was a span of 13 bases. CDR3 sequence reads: CASSVRGSADNEQFF. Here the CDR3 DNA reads TGTGCCAGCAGCGTAAGAGGTAGCGCCGACAATGAGCAGTTCTTC.

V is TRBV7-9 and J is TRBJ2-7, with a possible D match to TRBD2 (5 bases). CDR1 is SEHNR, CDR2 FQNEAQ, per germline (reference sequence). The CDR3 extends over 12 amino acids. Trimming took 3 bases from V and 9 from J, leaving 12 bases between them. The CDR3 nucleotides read TGTGCCAGCAGCTTCCGGGATCGGGGGCAGTACTTC. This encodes CASSFRDRGQYF.